The entry below gives a single T cell receptor (beta chain) sequence along with its context. Its matching antigen is unknown. This specimen belongs to a study of CD8 T cells in ankylosing spondylitis. Study-wide points: Prior work had noted some motif variants in reactive arthritis blood and synovial fluid. Clones that were linked to disease were CD8+ and were relatively rare in peripheral blood. There was a TCR beta motif, made of 7 to 9 highly homologous variants, that appeared characteristic of ankylosing spondylitis blood.

TCRdb called the 5' RACE reads again in MiXCR, with one record for every CDR3 protein. The data contain just under 350,000 distinct CDR3 sequences, over 12% of them seen just once; the ten biggest clones take up 0.95% to 1.4%. Germline CDR1 and CDR2: DFQATT and SNEGSKA (reference sequence). V shed 6 bases and J shed 9 bases, with 15 bases lying between them. The CDR3 totals 13 residues. Source material: blood, either unsorted or a sorted T cell fraction (not recorded which). The V call is TRBV20-1, the J call TRBJ1-6; D remains unclear. The TCR comes from a male donor with ankylosing spondylitis or in good health (not recorded which). CDR3 DNA: TGCAGTGCCAGCGACTCGGGTGGTTCACCCCTCCACTTT. This codes for CSASDSGGSPLHF.